The 11 T cell receptor beta chains in this list originate from one sample, sequenced in a study of T cells after yellow fever vaccination (dated by TCRdb to the late 2010s). The protocol used for the library was 5' RACE. For sequencing, an Illumina HiSeq 2500 was employed. TCRdb reprocessing: public reads trimmed at Q25 with fastp, clones called with MiXCR, in-frame beta chains kept. Merged by CDR3 protein, the rows form single entries marked with the most common genes and DNA. The sample data list a few hundred thousand distinct CDR3 sequences, and about 9.5% of these were observed just once. Of the sample, approximately 19% falls within the top ten clones. The treatment or condition tag for this specimen amounts to: live attenuated yellow fever vaccine strain. This specimen was PBMCs, taken on the day of the first yellow fever vaccination. Receptor source: a man in his late teens or twenties who received the YFV17D yellow fever vaccine.

The V and J genes are TRBV4-1 and TRBJ2-7; D unclear. There are 14 residues in the CDR3. V dropped 0 bases and J dropped 1 base, with 7 bases sitting between them. Germline assignment: CDR1 MGHRA and CDR2 YSYEKL. The CDR3 sequence is CASSQEFGSYEQYF. The CDR3 region has the DNA TGCGCCAGCAGCCAAGAATTTGGGTCCTACGAGCAGTACTTC.

This clonotype was detected a few times. As DNA, the CDR3 is TGCAGTGCTAGAGTCCTCCGGGACAGGGGCTTCTCCTACAATGAGCAGTTCTTC. Translation gives CSARVLRDRGFSYNEQFF. The chain links TRBV20-1 to TRBJ2-1; TRBD1 aligns across 10 bases. This CDR3 comprises 18 residues. The junction had 9 bases not matched to a gene; V was cut back by 1 base and J by 0 bases. Germline-derived CDR1 and CDR2 are DFQATT and SNEGSKA (reference sequence).

This clonotype was observed at least ten times. The chain is built from TRBV29-1 and TRBJ2-7; D may be TRBD2 (7 bases). The V end was cut by 4 bases, the J end by 7 bases, with 17 bases between. The CDR3 covers 13 residues. Per germline, CDR1 SQVTM and CDR2 ANQGSEA. The CDR3 nucleotides read TGCAGCGTTGTACCGGGGGGCTTAAGTGAGCAGTACTTC. It translates to CSVVPGGLSEQYF.

CDR3 residues: CASSYRWTGDTEAFF. The CDR3 DNA is TGTGCCAGCAGTTATCGATGGACAGGGGACACTGAAGCTTTCTTT. The chain uses TRBV6-5 and TRBJ1-1; 9 bases map to TRBD1. Trimming removed 3 bases from V and 3 bases from J; junction bases left unmatched: 5. Germline lookup yields CDR1 MNHEY and CDR2 SVGAGI. The CDR3 is 15 residues long.

This chain links TRBV28 with TRBJ2-7, with D perhaps TRBD2 (5 bases). This CDR3 has 14 amino acids. V lost 6 bases to trimming and J lost 2 bases, with 14 bases between them. Germline CDR1 reads MDHEN; CDR2 reads SYDVKM. The CDR3 protein is CASSLPASPYEQYV. In DNA form, the CDR3 reads TGTGCCAGCAGCCTACCCGCTAGCCCCTACGAGCAGTACGTC.

This chain connects TRBV9 to TRBJ2-1; D is undetermined. Germline lookup yields CDR1 SGDLS and CDR2 YYNGEE. V dropped 3 bases and J dropped 1 base, with 11 bases sitting between them. The CDR3 length is 15 residues. CDR3 bases: TGTGCCAGCAGCGGAGACGACAAGTCCTACAATGAGCAGTTCTTC. The encoded protein is CASSGDDKSYNEQFF. Full variable domain (rest looked up from reference TRBV9 and TRBJ2-1): DSGVTQTPKHLITATGQRVTLRCSPRSGDLSVYWYQQSLDQGLQFLIQYYNGEERAKGNILERFSAQQFPDLHSELNLSSLELGDSALYFCASSGDDKSYNEQFFGPGTRLTVL.

CDR3 sequence reads: CASSPPVRGVGTQYF. As DNA, the CDR3 is TGTGCCAGCAGCCCCCCCGTCAGAGGCGTCGGAACGCAGTATTTT. The chain links TRBV7-8 to TRBJ2-3; no clear D gene. The CDR3 sequence is 15 residues long. Trimming removed 5 bases from V and 9 bases from J, with 21 bases in between. The germline V gene encodes CDR1 SGHVS and CDR2 FQNEAQ.

Notes on this clonotype: Germline and junction disagree at one end, which may indicate a read error. The rearrangement joins TRBV18 to TRBJ2-7, with D unresolved. This CDR3 spans 15 amino acids. Germline loops: CDR1 KGHSH, CDR2 LQKENI. The CDR3 sequence is CTSSGVQAVSYEQYF. DNA of the CDR3: TGTACCAGCTCAGGCGTCCAGGCCGTCTCCTACGAGCAGTACTTC.

This clonotype was recorded a few times. The chain employs TRBV9 and TRBJ2-7, with D perhaps matching TRBD1 (6 bases). CDR3 length: 15 amino acids. The germline V gene encodes CDR1 SGDLS and CDR2 YYNGEE. The V gene lost 4 bases and the J gene lost 2 bases, with 16 bases spanning the gap. CDR3 nucleotide sequence: TGTGCCAGCAGCCCATTGGACAGTCTCCCCTACGAGCAGTACTTC. Its translation: CASSPLDSLPYEQYF.

This clonotype was counted between two and nine times. The chain joins TRBV5-1 to TRBJ2-4; a possible D gene is TRBD2 (7 bases). Trimming stripped 0 bases from V and 7 bases from J, with 11 bases between. Looked up from germline, CDR1 is SGHRS and CDR2 is YFSETQ. This CDR3 contains 14 residues. The CDR3 protein is CASSLAGGVNIQYF. CDR3 DNA: TGCGCCAGCAGCTTGGCGGGGGGCGTGAACATTCAGTACTTC.

The chain links TRBV24-1 to TRBJ2-5; 7 nucleotides match TRBD1. The CDR3 totals 15 residues. The V gene end was trimmed by 4 bases and the J gene end by 7 bases; junction bases not matched to a gene: 11. The germline V gene encodes CDR1 KGHDR and CDR2 SFDVKD. The CDR3 sequence is CATSDAGDRVGTQYF. The CDR3 DNA is TGTGCCACCAGTGACGCCGGAGACAGGGTAGGGACCCAGTACTTC.